This TCR beta chain came from a study of blood T cell repertoires in COVID-19 (TCRdb year 2020). Background for the entire study: The collaborator samples originated in the United States, Italy and Spain and spanned the acute and convalescent phases of COVID-19. The material from the prospective study consisted of cDNA or gDNA derived from T cells, B-cell-depleted T cells, or PBMCs. Subjects who had been exposed to COVID-19, were actively infected with it, or had recovered from it provided the deeply sampled blood TCRbeta repertoires that made up the dataset. The repertoires were made available in a free public database intended to serve as a resource for research on the immune response to SARS-CoV-2. The samples were drawn from the first 160 participants of the ongoing ImmuneRACE study and from more than 1,000 subjects provided by 6 global collaborators. The sample metadata nearly always contained a de-identified subject ID, COVID-19 status, age in years and sex. Where available, HLA class I and class II types were obtained from metadata supplied by the sample provider rather than from assay-based typing. Paper-wide results and their limitations: The quantity of clinical and demographic metadata differed by source and by participant and was supplied without curation.

Reading from cysteine to phenylalanine, the CDR3 counts 15 amino acids. Just CDR3 DNA is preserved here, 45 bases in frame from base 1. CDR1 ENHRY and CDR2 SYGVKD are derived from the germline V gene. At the junction V is shortened by 0 bases and J by 4 bases, with 9 bases in between. As for this clone: Its recognized antigen is unknown. It has no much larger one-base neighbor in the sample; base qualities were not kept.

The immunoSEQ Assay, a bias-controlled multiplex PCR, was used to amplify TCRbeta CDR3 regions from genomic DNA. In the source study's methods: Nucleated cell counts per sample were estimated from amplification of reference gene primers within the assay. Sequence reads were collapsed and filtered to measure the absolute abundance of every unique TCRbeta CDR3 rearrangement. For each sample, productive Simpson clonality was calculated by taking the square root of Simpson's diversity index across productive rearrangements. The table was pulled from immuneACCESS by TCRdb, which kept in-frame rearrangements only. Such tables lose some clones; where checked, under half of the loss comes from unresolved V genes, and the rest has no known cause. Clone size and the V and J calls come from that table; the DNA yielded D and trimming. This sample comprises about 180,000 clones, 75% to 90% of them detected only once. Approximately 2.5% of the sample is in the top ten clones.

Participants in the prospective study were aged about 18 to 95 years, lived in 20 to 30 United States geographic areas, and enrolled through a virtual design. To assign participants to cohorts, the prospective study relied on clinical history that participants themselves reported in a screening survey and a study questionnaire. Mobile phlebotomists in the prospective study collected whole blood, serum and a nasopharyngeal or oropharyngeal swab from every participant. Participants in the prospective study had the option to provide additional blood draws and questionnaires over a roughly two-month period. Before DNA extraction, prospective study blood samples were shipped either frozen or at room temperature.

The sequence was obtained from a woman in her 40s with acute COVID-19. Rearrangement joined TRBV10-3 to TRBJ2-2, and the D gene may be TRBD1, 5 bases matching. Sequencing was carried out using PBMCs or T cells enriched from blood (not recorded which). The encoded CDR3 is CAISESDRPTGELFF. Read as DNA, the sequence is TGTGCCATCAGTGAGTCCGACAGACCCACCGGGGAGCTGTTTTTT.